Below, 10 T cell receptor beta chains from the same sample are listed, as sequenced in a study of T cells after yellow fever vaccination. In TCRdb, the 5' RACE reads were re-called with MiXCR into one record per CDR3 protein. Here the sample spans some 150,000 distinct CDR3 sequences, roughly 8.8% being singletons. Sequenced material: CD8+ T cells sorted from PBMCs, taken 45 days after the yellow fever booster vaccination. The source of these receptors is a man aged 18-30 years who received the YFV17D yellow fever vaccine.

DNA of the CDR3: TGTGCCAGCAGCAAAGTTTACGGACAGGCGATCTATGGCTACACCTTC. As protein: CASSKVYGQAIYGYTF. The chain links TRBV21-1 to TRBJ1-2; TRBD1 reflects the table's D call only, with no check against the DNA. TRBV21-1 is a pseudogene segment. The CDR3 has 16 residues.

This clonotype appeared a few times. This chain uses TRBV7-8 with TRBJ2-5; 11 bases agree with TRBD2. The CDR3 totals 15 residues. The germline CDR1 and CDR2 sequences are SGHVS and FQNEAQ. V trimming: 7 bases; J trimming: 5 bases; junction bases outside the gene matches: 9. The DNA of the CDR3 is TGTGCCAGCACCCTAGCGGGGGGCGCCACCGAGACCCAGTACTTC. Its protein is CASTLAGGATETQYF. Together with reference TRBV7-8 and TRBJ2-5, the CDR3 gives the full variable domain: GAGVSQSPRYKVAKRGQDVALRCDPISGHVSLFWYQQALGQGPEFLTYFQNEAQLDKSGLPSDRFFAERPEGSVSTLKIQRTQQEDSAVYLCASTLAGGATETQYFGPGTRLLVL.

In its sample, this clonotype was seen a few times. This rearrangement joins TRBV27 to TRBJ1-1; tentative D call: TRBD1 (6 bases). V shed 2 bases and J shed 4 bases, with 14 bases lying between them. The CDR3 loop spans 15 amino acids. CDR1 and CDR2 (germline): MNHEY, SMNVEV (reference sequence). The CDR3 loop is CASSLARGGITEAFF. The CDR3 coding sequence is TGTGCCAGCAGTTTAGCCAGGGGAGGTATCACTGAAGCTTTCTTT.

V usage is TRBV6-5 and J usage is TRBJ1-1, with D possibly matching TRBD1 (5 bases). The CDR3 is 12 amino acids. Trimming left V 0 bases short and J 11 bases short, with 10 bases between. Germline V CDR1 and CDR2: MNHEY, SVGAGI. The chain's CDR3 is CASSYSRGPAFF. As DNA, the CDR3 is TGTGCCAGCAGTTACTCGAGGGGTCCGGCTTTCTTT.

The chain combines TRBV11-2 with TRBJ2-2, with D uncertain. CDR1 and CDR2 (germline): SGHAT, FQNNGV. The CDR3 covers 12 residues. Trimming stripped 4 bases from V and 6 bases from J, with 6 bases between. The CDR3 here is CASSSTAGELFF. CDR3 coding DNA: TGTGCCAGCAGCTCTACGGCCGGGGAGCTGTTTTTT.

J is TRBJ2-4 and V is TRBV7-2; weak D call: TRBD2 (6 bases). The CDR3 spans 13 residues. CDR1 is SGHTA and CDR2 is FQGNSA in the germline V gene. Trimming cost V 5 bases and J 8 bases, with 13 bases left between them. CDR3 in DNA: TGTGCCAGCAGCCCCGACCCGGGAGACATTCAGTACTTC. Protein: CASSPDPGDIQYF.

CDR3 in DNA: TGCGCCAGCAGCTTCACAAATGAGCAGTTCTTC. The encoded protein is CASSFTNEQFF. V and J are TRBV5-1 and TRBJ2-1; D remains ambiguous. The CDR3 consists of 11 residues. Germline V gene sequence: CDR1 SGHRS, CDR2 YFSETQ. Trimming left V 2 bases short and J 7 bases short, with 4 bases between.

In its sample, this clonotype was seen a few times. The chain couples TRBV20-1 to TRBJ2-5; D gene uncertain. Germline lookup yields CDR1 DFQATT and CDR2 SNEGSKA (reference sequence). CDR3 size: 14 residues. V was clipped by 4 bases and J by 0 bases, with 12 bases between them. CDR3 in amino acids: CSAIREVDQETQYF. The CDR3 DNA follows: TGCAGTGCTATTCGCGAAGTGGACCAAGAGACCCAGTACTTC.

This clonotype was observed a handful of times. This chain connects TRBV6-2 or TRBV6-3 to TRBJ2-5; no firm D call. CDR1 is MNHEY and CDR2 is SVGEGT in the germline V gene. V lost 3 bases, J lost 3 bases, and 5 bases lay in between. CDR3 size: 12 residues. The CDR3 DNA sequence: TGTGCCAGCAGTTATATTGAAGAGACCCAGTACTTC. Translation: CASSYIEETQYF.

In its sample, this clonotype was seen a few times. This sequence joins TRBV12-3 or TRBV12-4 and TRBJ1-2; tentatively, D is TRBD1 (5 bases). This CDR3 has 15 amino acids. The germline V and J ends were trimmed by 3 bases and 4 bases, with 15 bases remaining between them. The CDR3 sequence: CASSLEGTALYGYTF. CDR3 in DNA: TGTGCCAGCAGTTTGGAGGGGACGGCCCTCTATGGCTACACCTTC.